This T cell receptor (beta chain) was retrieved from a study of T cells in Graves' hyperthyroidism and ophthalmopathy. The wider study: Peripheral blood sampling occurred at initial diagnosis, before any treatment.

This clonotype showed up many times. Its antigen is as yet unknown. Not enrolled were patients with uncontrolled infection, other autoimmune disease, pregnancy or lactation. Overall study results and limits: Blood also carried most thyroid clonotypes expanded above 0.001. Model output signaled ophthalmopathy a median roughly six months ahead of onset.

Germline V lookup: CDR1 MDHEN, CDR2 SYDVKM. J gave up 2 bases and V 6 bases, and 6 bases lay outside the gene matches. The CDR3 extends over 15 amino acids. The source material, RNA transcripts, was used to amplify TCR beta CDR3 regions. The HTBI set primed first-round TCR CDR3 RT-PCR. TCRdb recomputed calls from the multiplex PCR reads with MiXCR, one row per CDR3 protein. The sample contains a few hundred thousand distinct CDR3 sequences, approximately 14% of which appear only once. The J gene is TRBJ1-4, the V gene TRBV28; TRBD1 matches 7 bases. The material sequenced was blood. The source of this sequence is a woman in her late teens or twenties with Graves' hyperthyroidism. Here the CDR3 DNA reads TGTGCCAGCAGCCACTACAGGGGCACTAATGAAAAACTGTTTTTT. It encodes CASSHYRGTNEKLFF.